This TCR beta chain was identified during a study of blood T cell repertoires in COVID-19. Study details: Samples came from the United States, Italy and Spain, spanning acute and convalescent COVID-19. The cDNA or gDNA used as material had been derived from T cells, B-cell-depleted T cells, or PBMCs.

Under the authors' procedure: Reference gene primer amplification in the assay estimated nucleated cell counts. Clones were sequenced by immunoSEQ multiplex PCR, and TCRdb holds only the in-frame ones, with some missing. The V and J calls and the clone size are those of that table, but D and trimming were determined from the DNA. There are about 160,000 clones in the sample; just over 85% occur only once, and around 7% lies in the top ten. Sample: peripheral blood. The receptor was isolated from a man aged 50 to 59 with active or convalescent COVID-19.

The CDR3 region has the DNA TGTGCCACCATCGGCGACAACAATGAGCAGTTCTTC. It is translated as CATIGDNNEQFF. This chain joins TRBV24-1 and TRBJ2-1; D ambiguous. Germline V gives CDR1 KGHDR, CDR2 SFDVKD. CDR3 length: 12 residues. Between the trimmed V and J ends, which lost 8 bases and 5 bases, there was a span of 9 bases.